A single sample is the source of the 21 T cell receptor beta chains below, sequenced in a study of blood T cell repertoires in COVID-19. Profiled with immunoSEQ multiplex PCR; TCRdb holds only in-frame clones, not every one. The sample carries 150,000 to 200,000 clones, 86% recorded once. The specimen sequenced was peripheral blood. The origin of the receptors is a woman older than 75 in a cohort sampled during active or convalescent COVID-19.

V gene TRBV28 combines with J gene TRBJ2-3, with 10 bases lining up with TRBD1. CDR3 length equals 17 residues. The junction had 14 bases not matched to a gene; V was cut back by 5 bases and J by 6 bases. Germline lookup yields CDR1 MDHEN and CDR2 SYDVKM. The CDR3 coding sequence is TGTGCCAGCAGTCCATCTCCGGGACAGGGGACTTTGGATACGCAGTATTTT. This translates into CASSPSPGQGTLDTQYF.

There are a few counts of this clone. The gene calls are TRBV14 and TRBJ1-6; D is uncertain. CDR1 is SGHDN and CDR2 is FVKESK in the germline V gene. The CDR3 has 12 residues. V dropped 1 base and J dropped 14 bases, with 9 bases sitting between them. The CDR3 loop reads CASSQGRGTLHF. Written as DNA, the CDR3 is TGTGCCAGCAGCCAAGGGCGAGGAACCCTCCACTTT. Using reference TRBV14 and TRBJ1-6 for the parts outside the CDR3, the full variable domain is EAGVTQFPSHSVIEKGQTVTLRCDPISGHDNLYWYRRVMGKEIKFLLHFVKESKQDESGMPNNRFLAERTGGTYSTLKVQPAELEDSGVYFCASSQGRGTLHFGNGTRLTVT.

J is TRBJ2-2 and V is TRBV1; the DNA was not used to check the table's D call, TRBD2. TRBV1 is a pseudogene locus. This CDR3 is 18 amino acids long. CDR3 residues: CTSSHLRPGLGFPGELFF. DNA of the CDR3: TGCACCAGCAGCCATCTCCGGCCGGGACTAGGTTTTCCCGGGGAGCTGTTTTTT.

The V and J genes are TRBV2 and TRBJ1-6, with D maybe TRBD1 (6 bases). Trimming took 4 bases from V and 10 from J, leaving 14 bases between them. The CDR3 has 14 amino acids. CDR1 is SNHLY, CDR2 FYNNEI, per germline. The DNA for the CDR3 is TGTGCCAGCAGTGTGGGACAATTAGGGTCACCCCTCCACTTT. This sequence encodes CASSVGQLGSPLHF. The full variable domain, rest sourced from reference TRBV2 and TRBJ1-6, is EPEVTQTPSHQVTQMGQEVILRCVPISNHLYFYWYRQILGQKVEFLVSFYNNEISEKSEIFDDQFSVERPDGSNFTLKIRSTKLEDSAMYFCASSVGQLGSPLHFGNGTRLTVT.

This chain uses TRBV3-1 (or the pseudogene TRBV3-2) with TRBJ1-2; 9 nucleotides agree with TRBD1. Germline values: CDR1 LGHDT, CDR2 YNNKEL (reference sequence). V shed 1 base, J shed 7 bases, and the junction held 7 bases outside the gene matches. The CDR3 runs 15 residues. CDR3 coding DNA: TGTGCCAGCAGCCAAGCCTGGGACAGGGACGGTGGCTACACCTTC. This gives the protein CASSQAWDRDGGYTF.

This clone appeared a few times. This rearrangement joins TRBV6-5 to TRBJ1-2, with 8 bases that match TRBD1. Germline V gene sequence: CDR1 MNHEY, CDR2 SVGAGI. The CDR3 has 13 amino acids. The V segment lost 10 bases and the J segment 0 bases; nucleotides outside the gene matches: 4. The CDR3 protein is CATRTGPNYGYTF. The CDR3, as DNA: TGTGCCACCCGGACAGGGCCTAACTATGGCTACACCTTC.

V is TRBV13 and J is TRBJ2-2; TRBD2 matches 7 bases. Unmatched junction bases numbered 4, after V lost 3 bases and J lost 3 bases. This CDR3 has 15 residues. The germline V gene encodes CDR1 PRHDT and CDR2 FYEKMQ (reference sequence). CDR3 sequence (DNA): TGTGCCAGCAGCTTGGCGGGAGAACACACCGGGGAGCTGTTTTTT. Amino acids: CASSLAGEHTGELFF.

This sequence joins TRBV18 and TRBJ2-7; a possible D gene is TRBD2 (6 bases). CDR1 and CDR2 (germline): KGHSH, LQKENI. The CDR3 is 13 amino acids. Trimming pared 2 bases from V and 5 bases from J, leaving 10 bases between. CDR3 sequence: CASSPYRGNEQYV. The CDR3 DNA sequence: TGTGCCAGCTCACCATACCGGGGGAACGAGCAGTACGTC.

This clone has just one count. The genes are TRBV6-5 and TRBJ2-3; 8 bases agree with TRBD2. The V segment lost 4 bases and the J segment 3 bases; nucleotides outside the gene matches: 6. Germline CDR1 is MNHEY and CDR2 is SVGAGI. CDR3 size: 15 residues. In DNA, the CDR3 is TGTGCCAGCAGTTTGGGGCGGGGGGTGACAGATACGCAGTATTTT. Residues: CASSLGRGVTDTQYF.

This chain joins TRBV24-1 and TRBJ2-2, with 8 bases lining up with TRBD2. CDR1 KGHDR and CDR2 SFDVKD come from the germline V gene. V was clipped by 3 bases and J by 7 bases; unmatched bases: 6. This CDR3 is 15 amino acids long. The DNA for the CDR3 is TGTGCCACCAGTGATCCCGGCCGGGAGGGCGGGGAGCTGTTTTTT. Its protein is CATSDPGREGGELFF.

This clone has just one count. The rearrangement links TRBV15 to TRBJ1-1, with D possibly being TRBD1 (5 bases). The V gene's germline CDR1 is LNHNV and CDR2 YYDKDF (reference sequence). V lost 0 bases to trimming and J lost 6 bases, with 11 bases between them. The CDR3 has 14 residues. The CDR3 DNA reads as TGTGCCACCAGCAGAGATGGGGGGAGGGCTGAAGCTTTCTTT. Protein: CATSRDGGRAEAFF.

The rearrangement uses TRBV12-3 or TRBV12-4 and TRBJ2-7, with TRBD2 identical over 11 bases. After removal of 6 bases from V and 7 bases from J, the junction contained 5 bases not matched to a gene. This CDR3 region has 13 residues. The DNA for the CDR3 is TGTGCCAGCAGCGCTAGCGGGGGGCGGGAGCAGTACTTC. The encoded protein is CASSASGGREQYF.

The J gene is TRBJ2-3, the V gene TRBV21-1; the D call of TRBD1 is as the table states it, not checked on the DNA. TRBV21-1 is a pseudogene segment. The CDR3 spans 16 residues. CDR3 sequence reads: CASSHTPPICTDTQYF. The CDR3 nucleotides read TGTGCCAGCAGCCACACCCCCCCGATATGCACAGATACGCAGTATTTT.

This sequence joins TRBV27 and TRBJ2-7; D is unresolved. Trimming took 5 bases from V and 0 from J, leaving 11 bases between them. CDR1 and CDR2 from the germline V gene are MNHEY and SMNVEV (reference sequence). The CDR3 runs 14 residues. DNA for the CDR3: TGTGCCAGCAGTCCCCAACTGAGCTCCTACGAGCAGTACGTC. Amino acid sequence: CASSPQLSSYEQYV.

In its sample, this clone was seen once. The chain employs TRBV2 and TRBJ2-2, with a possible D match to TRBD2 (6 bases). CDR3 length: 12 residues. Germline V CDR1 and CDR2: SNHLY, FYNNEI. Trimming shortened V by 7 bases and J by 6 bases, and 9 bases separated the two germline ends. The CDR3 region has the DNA TGTGCCAGCAATCGGGGGTCCGGGGAGCTGTTTTTT. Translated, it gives CASNRGSGELFF.

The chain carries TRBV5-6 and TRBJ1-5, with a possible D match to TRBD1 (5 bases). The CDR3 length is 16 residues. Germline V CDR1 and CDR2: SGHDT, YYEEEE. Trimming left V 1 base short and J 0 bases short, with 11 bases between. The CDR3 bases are TGTGCCAGCAGCTTGAGGGGCCAAGTTAGCAATCAGCCCCAGCATTTT. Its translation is CASSLRGQVSNQPQHF.

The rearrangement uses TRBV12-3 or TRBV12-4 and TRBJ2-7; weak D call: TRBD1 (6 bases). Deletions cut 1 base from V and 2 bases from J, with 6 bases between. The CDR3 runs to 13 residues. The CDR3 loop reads CASSLGGPYEQYF. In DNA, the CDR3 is TGTGCCAGCAGTTTAGGGGGGCCCTACGAGCAGTACTTC.

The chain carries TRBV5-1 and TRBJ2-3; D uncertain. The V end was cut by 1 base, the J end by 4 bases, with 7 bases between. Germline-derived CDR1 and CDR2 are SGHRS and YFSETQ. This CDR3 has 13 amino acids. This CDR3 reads CASSLMAPDTQYF. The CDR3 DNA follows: TGCGCCAGCAGCTTGATGGCACCAGATACGCAGTATTTT. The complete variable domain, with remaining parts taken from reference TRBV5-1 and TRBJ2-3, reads KAGVTQTPRYLIKTRGQQVTLSCSPISGHRSVSWYQQTPGQGLQFLFEYFSETQRNKGNFPGRFSGRQFSNSRSEMNVSTLELGDSALYLCASSLMAPDTQYFGPGTRLTVL.

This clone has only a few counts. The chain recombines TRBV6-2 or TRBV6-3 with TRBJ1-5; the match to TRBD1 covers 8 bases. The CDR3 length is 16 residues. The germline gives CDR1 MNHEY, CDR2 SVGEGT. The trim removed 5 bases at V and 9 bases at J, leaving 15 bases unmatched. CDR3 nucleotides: TGTGCCAGCAGTACCCCTTGGGCAGGGGGCATTTCGCCCCAGCATTTT. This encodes CASSTPWAGGISPQHF.

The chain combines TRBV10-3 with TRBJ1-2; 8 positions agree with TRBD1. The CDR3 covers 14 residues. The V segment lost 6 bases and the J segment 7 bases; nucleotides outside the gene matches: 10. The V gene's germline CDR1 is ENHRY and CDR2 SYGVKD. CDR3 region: CAIRPPTGVRGYTF. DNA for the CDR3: TGTGCCATCAGGCCCCCGACAGGGGTCCGTGGCTACACCTTC.

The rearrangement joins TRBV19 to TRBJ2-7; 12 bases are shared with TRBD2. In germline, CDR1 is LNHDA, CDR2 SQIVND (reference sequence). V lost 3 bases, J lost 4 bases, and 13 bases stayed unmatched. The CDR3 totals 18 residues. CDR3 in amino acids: CASSILRTAGLAGYEQYV. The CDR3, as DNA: TGTGCCAGTAGTATTCTTCGAACAGCCGGACTAGCGGGATACGAGCAGTACGTC.